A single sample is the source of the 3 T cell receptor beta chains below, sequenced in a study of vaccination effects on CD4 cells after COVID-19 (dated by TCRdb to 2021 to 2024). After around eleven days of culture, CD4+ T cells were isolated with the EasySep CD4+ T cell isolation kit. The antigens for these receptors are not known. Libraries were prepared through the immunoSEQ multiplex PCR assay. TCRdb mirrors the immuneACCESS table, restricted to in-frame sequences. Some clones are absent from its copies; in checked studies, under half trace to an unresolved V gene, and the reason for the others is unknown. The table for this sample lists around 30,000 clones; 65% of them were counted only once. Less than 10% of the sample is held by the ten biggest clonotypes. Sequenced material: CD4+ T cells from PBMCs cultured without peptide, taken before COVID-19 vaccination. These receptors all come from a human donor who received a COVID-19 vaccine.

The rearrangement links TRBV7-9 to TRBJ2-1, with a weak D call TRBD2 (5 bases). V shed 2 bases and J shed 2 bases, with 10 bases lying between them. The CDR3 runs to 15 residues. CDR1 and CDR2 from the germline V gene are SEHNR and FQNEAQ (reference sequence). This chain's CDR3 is CASSLRRAPYNEQFF. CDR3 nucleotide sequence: TGTGCCAGCAGCTTACGGCGGGCACCCTACAATGAGCAGTTCTTC.

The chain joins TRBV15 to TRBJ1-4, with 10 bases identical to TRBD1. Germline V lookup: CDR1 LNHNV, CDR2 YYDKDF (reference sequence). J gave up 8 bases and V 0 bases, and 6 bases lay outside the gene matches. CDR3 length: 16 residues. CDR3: CATSRESGTGAEKLFF. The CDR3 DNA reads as TGTGCCACCAGCAGAGAGTCAGGGACAGGGGCGGAAAAACTGTTTTTT.

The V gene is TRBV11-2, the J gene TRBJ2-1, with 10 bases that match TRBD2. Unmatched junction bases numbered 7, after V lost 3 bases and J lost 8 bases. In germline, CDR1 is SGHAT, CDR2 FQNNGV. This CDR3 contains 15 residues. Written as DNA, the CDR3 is TGTGCCAGCAGCTTCCAGCGGGGGGGCTTTGATGAGCAGTTCTTC. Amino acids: CASSFQRGGFDEQFF.